These T cell receptor beta chains were read from a single sample in a study of T cells in Graves' hyperthyroidism and ophthalmopathy. TCRdb re-called the multiplex PCR reads through MiXCR, storing one row per CDR3 protein. The repertoire has hundreds of thousands of distinct CDR3 sequences, 15% to 20% of them found once; the top ten carry about 20%. The sequenced material came from blood. Receptors originate from a woman aged 18 to 35 with Graves' hyperthyroidism. CDR3s include the opening cysteine and the closing phenylalanine or tryptophan. Clone size is shown for a subset of rows, as once, few, many or a class of expanded clone.

v_call: TRBV28
clone_size: many
cdr3_aa: CASSLPGDRALTDTQYF

v_call: TRBV15
clone_size: NA
cdr3_aa: CAASSRGIRRQNTGELFF

v_call: TRBV5-1
clone_size: few
cdr3_aa: CASSLDWMADTQYF

v_call: TRBV6-2/TRBV6-3
clone_size: NA
cdr3_aa: CASGRPGGVGEQFF

v_call: TRBV4-1
clone_size: NA
cdr3_aa: CASSSQGDLQETQYF

v_call: TRBV2
clone_size: many
cdr3_aa: CASRAGNTEAFF

v_call: TRBV24-1
clone_size: NA
cdr3_aa: CATSDLPSGGAADTQYF

v_call: TRBV27
clone_size: many
cdr3_aa: CASSSPGLGLNYEQYF

v_call: TRBV5-1
clone_size: NA
cdr3_aa: CASSPTSIYEQYF

v_call: TRBV4-3
clone_size: NA
cdr3_aa: CASSQVSGQPLEAFF

v_call: TRBV14
clone_size: NA
cdr3_aa: CASSQEGEPVGGYEQYF

v_call: TRBV5-1
clone_size: many
cdr3_aa: CASSSLGLSTEAFF

v_call: TRBV28
clone_size: many
cdr3_aa: CASSLWGGNTGELFF

v_call: TRBV12-3/TRBV12-4
clone_size: NA
cdr3_aa: CASGRTMNTGELFF

v_call: TRBV7-2
clone_size: NA
cdr3_aa: CASRDGAESSPRGEQFF

v_call: TRBV5-1
clone_size: NA
cdr3_aa: CASSSWESPDTQYF

v_call: TRBV7-8
clone_size: NA
cdr3_aa: CASSWGGTSGGSSYEQYF

v_call: TRBV12-3/TRBV12-4
clone_size: many
cdr3_aa: CASSRPGQSTDTQYF

v_call: TRBV7-8
clone_size: many
cdr3_aa: CASSYPSGGLGGNTIYF

v_call: TRBV12-3/TRBV12-4
clone_size: many
cdr3_aa: CASSLLTASEAFF

v_call: TRBV7-9
clone_size: NA
cdr3_aa: CASSSGREAGGYTF

v_call: TRBV6-2/TRBV6-3
clone_size: many
cdr3_aa: CASSYSWSVTYNEQFF

v_call: TRBV15
clone_size: NA
cdr3_aa: CATSRRGTGLGRAIYGYTF

v_call: TRBV16
clone_size: few
cdr3_aa: CASSQTGVPETQYF

v_call: TRBV27
clone_size: many
cdr3_aa: CASSLSAGETYEQYF

v_call: TRBV20-1
clone_size: many
cdr3_aa: CSARDSAGSYNEQFF

v_call: TRBV3-1
clone_size: many
cdr3_aa: CASSQDTSDSSTDTQYF

v_call: TRBV6-1
clone_size: many
cdr3_aa: CASSEGGGVGANVLTF

v_call: TRBV12-3/TRBV12-4
clone_size: many
cdr3_aa: CASSFRREDTQYF

v_call: TRBV7-9
clone_size: many
cdr3_aa: CASSLANNQETQYF

v_call: TRBV12-3/TRBV12-4
clone_size: many
cdr3_aa: CASSQSGPGRETQYF

v_call: TRBV7-9
clone_size: NA
cdr3_aa: CASSLVQGAHEQYF

v_call: TRBV28
clone_size: many
cdr3_aa: CASSLSLGLQNEQFF

v_call: TRBV12-3/TRBV12-4
clone_size: many
cdr3_aa: CASRITSGGYTDTQYF

v_call: TRBV19
clone_size: NA
cdr3_aa: CASGPGRETQYF

v_call: TRBV3-1
clone_size: NA
cdr3_aa: CASSPARGYGYTF

v_call: TRBV20-1
clone_size: few
cdr3_aa: CSASPIGQGSNSPLHF

v_call: TRBV6-1
clone_size: many
cdr3_aa: CASSYRVEATNEKLFF

v_call: TRBV7-3
clone_size: NA
cdr3_aa: CASGSSGELFF

v_call: TRBV29-1
clone_size: NA
cdr3_aa: CSVEEQGNEQYF

v_call: TRBV6-6
clone_size: NA
cdr3_aa: CASSYSDRGAYEQYF

v_call: TRBV5-1
clone_size: NA
cdr3_aa: CTSSFLRQGQSSYNSPLHF